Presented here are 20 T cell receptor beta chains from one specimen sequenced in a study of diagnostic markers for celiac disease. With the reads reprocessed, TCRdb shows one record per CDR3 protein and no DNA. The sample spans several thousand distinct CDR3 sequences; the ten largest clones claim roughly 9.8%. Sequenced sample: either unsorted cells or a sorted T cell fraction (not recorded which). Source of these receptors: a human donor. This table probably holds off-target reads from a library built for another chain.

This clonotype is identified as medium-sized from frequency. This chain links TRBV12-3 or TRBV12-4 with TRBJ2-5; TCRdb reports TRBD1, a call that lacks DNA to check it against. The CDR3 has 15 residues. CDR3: CASSYFGGQKETQYF.

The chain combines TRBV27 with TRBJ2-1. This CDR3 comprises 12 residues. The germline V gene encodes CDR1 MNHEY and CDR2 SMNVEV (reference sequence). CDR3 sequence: CASSWAGDEQFF.

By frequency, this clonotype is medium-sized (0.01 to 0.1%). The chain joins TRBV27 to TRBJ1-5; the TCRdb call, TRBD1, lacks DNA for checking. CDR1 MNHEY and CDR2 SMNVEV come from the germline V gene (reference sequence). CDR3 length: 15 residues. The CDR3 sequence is CASSLQKGANQPQHF.

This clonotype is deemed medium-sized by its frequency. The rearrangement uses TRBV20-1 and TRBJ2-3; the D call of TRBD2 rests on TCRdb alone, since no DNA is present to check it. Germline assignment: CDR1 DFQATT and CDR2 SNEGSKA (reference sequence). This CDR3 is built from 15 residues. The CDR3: CSENWRGTFADTQYF.

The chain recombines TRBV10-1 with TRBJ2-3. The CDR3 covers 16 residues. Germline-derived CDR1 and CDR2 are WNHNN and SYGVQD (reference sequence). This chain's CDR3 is CASNCVRGSGTDTQYF.

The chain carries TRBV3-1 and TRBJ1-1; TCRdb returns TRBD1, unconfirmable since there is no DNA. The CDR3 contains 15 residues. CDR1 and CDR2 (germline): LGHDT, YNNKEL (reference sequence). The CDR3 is CASSSRGIGNTEAFF. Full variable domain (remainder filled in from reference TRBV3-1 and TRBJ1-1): DTAVSQTPKYLVTQMGNDKSIKCEQNLGHDTMYWYKQDSKKFLKIMFSYNNKELIINETVPNRFSPKSPDKAHLNLHINSLELGDSAVYFCASSSRGIGNTEAFFGQGTRLTVV.

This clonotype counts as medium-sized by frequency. CDR3: CASSPITGGLGEQFF. The chain recombines TRBV18 with TRBJ2-1; TCRdb names TRBD2, which stays unverified in the absence of DNA. Germline CDR1 and CDR2: KGHSH and LQKENI. This CDR3 has 15 amino acids.

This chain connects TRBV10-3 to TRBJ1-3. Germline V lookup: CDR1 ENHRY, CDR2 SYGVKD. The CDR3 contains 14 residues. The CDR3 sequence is CAIGPDISGNTIYF.

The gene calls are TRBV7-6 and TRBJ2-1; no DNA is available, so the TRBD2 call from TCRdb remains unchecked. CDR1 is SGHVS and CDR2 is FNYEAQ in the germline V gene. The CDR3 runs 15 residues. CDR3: CASSLGTSEYNEQFF.

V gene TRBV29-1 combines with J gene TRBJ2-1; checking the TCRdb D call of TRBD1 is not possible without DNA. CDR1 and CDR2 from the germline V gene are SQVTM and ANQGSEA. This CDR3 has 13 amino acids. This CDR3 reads CSATGTVYNEQFF.

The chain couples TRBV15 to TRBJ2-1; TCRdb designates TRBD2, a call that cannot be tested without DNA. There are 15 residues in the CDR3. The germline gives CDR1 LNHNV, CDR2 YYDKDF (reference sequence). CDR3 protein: CATSRRTSSYNEQFF.

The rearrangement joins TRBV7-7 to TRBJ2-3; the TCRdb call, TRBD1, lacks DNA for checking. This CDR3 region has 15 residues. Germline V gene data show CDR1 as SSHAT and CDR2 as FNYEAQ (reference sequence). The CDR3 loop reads CASSSGSSSTDTQYF.

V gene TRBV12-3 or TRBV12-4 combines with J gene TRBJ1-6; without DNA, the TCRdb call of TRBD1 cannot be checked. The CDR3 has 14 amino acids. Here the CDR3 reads CASTPTGVDSPLHF.

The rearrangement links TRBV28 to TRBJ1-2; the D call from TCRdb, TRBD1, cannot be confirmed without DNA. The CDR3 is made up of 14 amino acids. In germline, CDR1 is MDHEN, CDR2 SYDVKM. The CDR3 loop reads CASSFVTGVKGYTF.

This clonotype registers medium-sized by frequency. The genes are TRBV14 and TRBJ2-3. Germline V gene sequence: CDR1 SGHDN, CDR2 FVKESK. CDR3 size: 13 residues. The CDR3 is CASSLKNSDTQYF. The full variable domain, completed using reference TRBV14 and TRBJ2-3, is EAGVTQFPSHSVIEKGQTVTLRCDPISGHDNLYWYRRVMGKEIKFLLHFVKESKQDESGMPNNRFLAERTGGTYSTLKVQPAELEDSGVYFCASSLKNSDTQYFGPGTRLTVL.

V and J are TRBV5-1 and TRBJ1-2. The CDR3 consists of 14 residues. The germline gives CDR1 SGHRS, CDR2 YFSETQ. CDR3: CASSFYEGMGGYTF.

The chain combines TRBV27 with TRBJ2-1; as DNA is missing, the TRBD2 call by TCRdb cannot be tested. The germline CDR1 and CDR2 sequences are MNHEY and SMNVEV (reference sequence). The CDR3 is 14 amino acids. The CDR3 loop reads CASSERPFYNEQFF.

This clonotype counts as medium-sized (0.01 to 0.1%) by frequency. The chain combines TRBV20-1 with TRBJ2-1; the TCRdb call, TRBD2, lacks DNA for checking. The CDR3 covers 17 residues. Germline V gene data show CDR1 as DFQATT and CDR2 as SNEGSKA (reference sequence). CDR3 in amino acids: CSARGLAGGRAYNEQFF.

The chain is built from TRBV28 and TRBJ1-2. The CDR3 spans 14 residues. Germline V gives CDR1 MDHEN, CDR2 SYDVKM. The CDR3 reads CASSLESRRLGYTF.

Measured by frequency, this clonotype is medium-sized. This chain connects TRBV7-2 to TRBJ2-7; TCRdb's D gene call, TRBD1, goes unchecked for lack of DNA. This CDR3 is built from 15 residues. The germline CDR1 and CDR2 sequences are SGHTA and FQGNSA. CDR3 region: CASSSTGGNFYEQYF.